This TCR beta chain was profiled in a study of T cell changes during pregnancy in multiple sclerosis. Germline CDR1 is SGHTA and CDR2 is FQGTGA. Losses at the gene ends were 5 bases for V and 4 bases for J; bases not matched to a gene: 5. The CDR3 loop spans 15 amino acids. The table came from immunoSEQ multiplex PCR; TCRdb's copy has only in-frame clones and leaves some out. The data contain tens of thousands of clones, approximately 94% of them singletons. The chain couples TRBV7-3 to TRBJ2-3; TRBD2 matches at 11 bases. Sequenced material: peripheral blood, taken in the second trimester of pregnancy. The receptor's source is a female donor in good health, enrolled as a control in a pregnancy study. The CDR3: CASSNLAGGSDTQYF. The CDR3 DNA reads as TGTGCCAGCAGCAACCTAGCGGGGGGATCAGATACGCAGTATTTT.